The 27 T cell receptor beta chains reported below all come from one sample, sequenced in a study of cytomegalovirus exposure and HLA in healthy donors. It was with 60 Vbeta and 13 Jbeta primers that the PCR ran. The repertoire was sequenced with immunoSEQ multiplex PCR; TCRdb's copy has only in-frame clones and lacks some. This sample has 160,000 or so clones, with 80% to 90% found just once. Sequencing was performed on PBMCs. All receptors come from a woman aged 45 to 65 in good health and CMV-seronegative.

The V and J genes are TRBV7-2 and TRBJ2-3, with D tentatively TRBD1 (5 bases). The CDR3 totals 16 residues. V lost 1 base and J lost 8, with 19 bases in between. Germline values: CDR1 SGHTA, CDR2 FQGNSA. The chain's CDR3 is CASSLVDQGRRGTQYF. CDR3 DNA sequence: TGTGCCAGCAGCTTAGTCGACCAGGGAAGAAGAGGTACGCAGTATTTT.

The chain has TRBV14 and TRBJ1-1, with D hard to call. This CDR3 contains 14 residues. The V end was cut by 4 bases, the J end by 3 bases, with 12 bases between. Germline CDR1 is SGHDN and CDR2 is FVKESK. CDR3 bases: TGTGCCAGCAGCCTTAGACCCGGGGACACTGAAGCTTTCTTT. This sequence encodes CASSLRPGDTEAFF.

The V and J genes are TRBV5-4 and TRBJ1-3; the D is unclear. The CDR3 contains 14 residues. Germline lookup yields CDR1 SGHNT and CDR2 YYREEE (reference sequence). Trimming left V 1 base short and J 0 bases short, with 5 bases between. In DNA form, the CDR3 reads TGTGCCAGCAGCTTGACCAGCTCTGGAAACACCATATATTTT. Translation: CASSLTSSGNTIYF.

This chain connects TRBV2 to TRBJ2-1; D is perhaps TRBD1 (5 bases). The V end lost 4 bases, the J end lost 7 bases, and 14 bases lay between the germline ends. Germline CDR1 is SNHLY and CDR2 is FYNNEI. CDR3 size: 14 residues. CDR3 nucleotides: TGTGCCAGCAGTGCGTCAGGGTCCCCTAATGAGCAGTTCTTC. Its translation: CASSASGSPNEQFF.

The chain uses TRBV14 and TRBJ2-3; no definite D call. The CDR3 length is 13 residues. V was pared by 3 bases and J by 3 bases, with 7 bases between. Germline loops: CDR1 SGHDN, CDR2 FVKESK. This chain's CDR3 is CASSHDRTDTQYF. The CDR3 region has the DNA TGTGCCAGCAGCCATGATAGAACAGATACGCAGTATTTT. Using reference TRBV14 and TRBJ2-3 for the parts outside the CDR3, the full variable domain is EAGVTQFPSHSVIEKGQTVTLRCDPISGHDNLYWYRRVMGKEIKFLLHFVKESKQDESGMPNNRFLAERTGGTYSTLKVQPAELEDSGVYFCASSHDRTDTQYFGPGTRLTVL.

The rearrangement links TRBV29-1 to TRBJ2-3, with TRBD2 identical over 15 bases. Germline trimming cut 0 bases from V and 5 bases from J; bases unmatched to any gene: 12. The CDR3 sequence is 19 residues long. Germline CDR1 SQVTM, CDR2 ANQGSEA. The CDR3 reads CSVEDRGLAGGPGKDTQYF. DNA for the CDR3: TGCAGCGTTGAAGATCGAGGACTAGCGGGGGGGCCTGGGAAAGATACGCAGTATTTT.

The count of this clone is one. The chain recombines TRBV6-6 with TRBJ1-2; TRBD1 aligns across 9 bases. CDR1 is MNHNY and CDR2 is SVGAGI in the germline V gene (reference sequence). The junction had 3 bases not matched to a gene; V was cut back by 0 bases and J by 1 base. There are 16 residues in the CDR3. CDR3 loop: CASSYSGDRVNYGYTF. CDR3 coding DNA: TGTGCCAGCAGTTACTCCGGGGACAGGGTTAACTATGGCTACACCTTC.

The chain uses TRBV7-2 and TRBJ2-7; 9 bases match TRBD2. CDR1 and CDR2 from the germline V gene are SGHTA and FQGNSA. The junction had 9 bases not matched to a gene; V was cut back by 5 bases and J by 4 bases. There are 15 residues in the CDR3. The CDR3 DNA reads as TGTGCCAGCAGCACATGGACTAGCGCATCATACGAGCAGTACTTC. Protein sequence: CASSTWTSASYEQYF.

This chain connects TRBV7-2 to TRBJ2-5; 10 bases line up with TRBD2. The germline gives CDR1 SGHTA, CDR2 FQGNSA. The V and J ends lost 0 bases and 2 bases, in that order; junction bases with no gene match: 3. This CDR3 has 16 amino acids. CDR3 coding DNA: TGTGCCAGCAGCTTAGCGGCTAGCGGGAGACAAGAGACCCAGTACTTC. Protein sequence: CASSLAASGRQETQYF.

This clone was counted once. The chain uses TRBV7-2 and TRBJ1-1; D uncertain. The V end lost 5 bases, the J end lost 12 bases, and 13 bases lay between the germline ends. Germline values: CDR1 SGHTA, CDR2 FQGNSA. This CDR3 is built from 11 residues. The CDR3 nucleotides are TGTGCCAGCAGCACCGGCGGAGAGACTTTCTTT. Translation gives CASSTGGETFF.

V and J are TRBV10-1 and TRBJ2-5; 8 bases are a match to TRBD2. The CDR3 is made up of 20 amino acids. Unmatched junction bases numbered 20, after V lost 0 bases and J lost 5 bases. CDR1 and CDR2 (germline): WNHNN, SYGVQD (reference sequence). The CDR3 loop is CASSESDSGMGGLSPETQYF. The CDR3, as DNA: TGCGCCAGCAGTGAGTCGGATAGCGGGATGGGAGGCCTCAGTCCGGAGACCCAGTACTTC.

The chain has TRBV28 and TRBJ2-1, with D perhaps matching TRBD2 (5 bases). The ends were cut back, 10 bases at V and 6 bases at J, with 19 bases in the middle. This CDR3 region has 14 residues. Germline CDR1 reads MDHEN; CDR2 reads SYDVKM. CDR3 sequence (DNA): TGTGCCACCCGAGGGCCGGTGGGTTCCAATGAGCAGTTCTTC. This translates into CATRGPVGSNEQFF. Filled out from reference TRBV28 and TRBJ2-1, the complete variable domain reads DVKVTQSSRYLVKRTGEKVFLECVQDMDHENMFWYRQDPGLGLRLIYFSYDVKMKEKGDIPEGYSVSREKKERFSLILESASTNQTSMYLCATRGPVGSNEQFFGPGTRLTVL.

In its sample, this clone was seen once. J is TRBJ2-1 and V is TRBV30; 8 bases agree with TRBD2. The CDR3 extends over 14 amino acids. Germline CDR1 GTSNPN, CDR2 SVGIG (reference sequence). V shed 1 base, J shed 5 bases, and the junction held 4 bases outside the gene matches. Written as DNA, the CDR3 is TGTGCCTGGAGTGAAGGACTAGCTCACAATGAGCAGTTCTTC. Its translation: CAWSEGLAHNEQFF.

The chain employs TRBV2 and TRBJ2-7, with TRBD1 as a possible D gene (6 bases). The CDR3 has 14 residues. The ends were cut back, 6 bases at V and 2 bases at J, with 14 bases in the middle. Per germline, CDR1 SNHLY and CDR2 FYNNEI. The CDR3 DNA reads TGTGCCAGCAGCGTCGACAGGAACGCCTACGAGCAGTACTTC. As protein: CASSVDRNAYEQYF.

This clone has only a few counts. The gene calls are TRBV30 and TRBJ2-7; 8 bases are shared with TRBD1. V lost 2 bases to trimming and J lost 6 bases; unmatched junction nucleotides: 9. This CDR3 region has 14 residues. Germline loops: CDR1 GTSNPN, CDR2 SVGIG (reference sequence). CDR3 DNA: TGTGCCTGGAGTACGGGACAGGCGGCAAGCGAGCAGTACTTC. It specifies CAWSTGQAASEQYF.

The CDR3 DNA reads TGTGCCAGCTCACCACGGCAGGGACAGTCGAACTATGGCTACACCTTC. Translated: CASSPRQGQSNYGYTF. The rearrangement uses TRBV18 and TRBJ1-2, with 7 positions matching TRBD1. The CDR3 extends over 16 amino acids. The germline V gene encodes CDR1 KGHSH and CDR2 LQKENI. Trimming at V came to 1 base and at J to 2 bases, leaving 7 bases not matched to a gene.

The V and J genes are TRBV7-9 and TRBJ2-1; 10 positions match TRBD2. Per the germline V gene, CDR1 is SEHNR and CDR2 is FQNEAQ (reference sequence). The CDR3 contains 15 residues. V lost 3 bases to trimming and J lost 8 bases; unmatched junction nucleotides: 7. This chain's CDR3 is CASSLGGLAPHEQFF. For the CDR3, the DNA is TGTGCCAGCAGCTTGGGGGGACTAGCGCCCCATGAGCAGTTCTTC.

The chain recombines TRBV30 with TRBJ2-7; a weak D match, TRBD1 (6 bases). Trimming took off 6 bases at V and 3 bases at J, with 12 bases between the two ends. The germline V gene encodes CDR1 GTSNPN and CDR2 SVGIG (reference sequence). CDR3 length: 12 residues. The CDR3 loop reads CACSQGIYEQYF. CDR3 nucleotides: TGTGCCTGCTCCCAGGGGATCTACGAGCAGTACTTC.

Here the CDR3 DNA reads TGTGCCAGCAGCTCTGGACAGGGGACTGAAGCTTTCTTT. Amino acids: CASSSGQGTEAFF. V is TRBV9 and J is TRBJ1-1; 9 nucleotides agree with TRBD1. The CDR3 sequence is 13 residues long. J lost 5 bases, V lost 4 bases, and 3 bases had no gene match. The germline V gene encodes CDR1 SGDLS and CDR2 YYNGEE.

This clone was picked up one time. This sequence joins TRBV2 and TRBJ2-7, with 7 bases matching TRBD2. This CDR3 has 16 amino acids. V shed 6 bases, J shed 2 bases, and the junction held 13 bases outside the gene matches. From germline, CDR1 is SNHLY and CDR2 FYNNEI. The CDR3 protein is CASSATGGVSPYEQYF. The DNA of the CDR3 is TGTGCCAGCAGCGCCACGGGGGGAGTTTCCCCCTACGAGCAGTACTTC.

CDR3 residues: CSVEGETALNTEAFF. CDR3 DNA sequence: TGCAGCGTTGAAGGAGAAACAGCTTTGAACACTGAAGCTTTCTTT. The chain recombines TRBV29-1 with TRBJ1-1, with D unresolved. CDR1 is SQVTM, CDR2 ANQGSEA, per germline. Trimming left V 1 base short and J 0 bases short, with 12 bases between. The CDR3 totals 15 residues.

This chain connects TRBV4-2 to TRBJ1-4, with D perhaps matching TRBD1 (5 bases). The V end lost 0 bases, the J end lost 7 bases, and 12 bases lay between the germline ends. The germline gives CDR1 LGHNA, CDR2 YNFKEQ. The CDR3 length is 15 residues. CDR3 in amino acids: CASSQDPAGVEKLFF. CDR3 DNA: TGTGCCAGCAGCCAAGACCCTGCGGGGGTTGAAAAACTGTTTTTT.

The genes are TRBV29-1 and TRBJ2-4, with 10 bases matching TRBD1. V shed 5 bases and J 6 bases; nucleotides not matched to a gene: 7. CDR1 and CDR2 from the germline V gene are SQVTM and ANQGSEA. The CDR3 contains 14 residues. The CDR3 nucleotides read TGCAGCGTTTCGACAGGGGGCGCCCCAAACATTCAGTACTTC. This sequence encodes CSVSTGGAPNIQYF. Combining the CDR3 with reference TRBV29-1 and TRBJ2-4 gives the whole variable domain SAVISQKPSRDICQRGTSLTIQCQVDSQVTMMFWYRQQPGQSLTLIATANQGSEATYESGFVIDKFPISRPNLTFSTLTVSNMSPEDSSIYLCSVSTGGAPNIQYFGAGTRLSVL.

CDR3 sequence reads: CASSFGGSNYGYTF. DNA of the CDR3: TGCGCCAGCAGCTTTGGGGGGTCCAACTATGGCTACACCTTC. This rearrangement joins TRBV5-1 to TRBJ1-2, with D possibly being TRBD1 (5 bases). Looked up from germline, CDR1 is SGHRS and CDR2 is YFSETQ. The CDR3 has 14 residues. Trimming took 2 bases from V and 2 from J, leaving 10 bases between them.

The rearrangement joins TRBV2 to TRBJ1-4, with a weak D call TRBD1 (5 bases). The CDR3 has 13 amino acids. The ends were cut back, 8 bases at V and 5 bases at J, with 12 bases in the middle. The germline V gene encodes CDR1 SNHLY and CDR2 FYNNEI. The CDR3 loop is CASGGEVNEKLFF. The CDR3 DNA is TGTGCCAGCGGAGGGGAAGTAAATGAAAAACTGTTTTTT.

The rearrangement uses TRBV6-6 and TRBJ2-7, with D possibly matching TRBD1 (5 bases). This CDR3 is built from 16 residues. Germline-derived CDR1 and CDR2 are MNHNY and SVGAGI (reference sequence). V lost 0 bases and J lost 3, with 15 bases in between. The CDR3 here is CASSYSIEAGFYEQYF. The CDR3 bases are TGTGCCAGCAGTTACTCGATAGAGGCAGGGTTCTACGAGCAGTACTTC.

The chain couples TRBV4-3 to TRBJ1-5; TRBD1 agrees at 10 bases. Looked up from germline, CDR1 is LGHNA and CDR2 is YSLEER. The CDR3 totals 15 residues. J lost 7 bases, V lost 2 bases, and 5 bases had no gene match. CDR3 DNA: TGCGCCAGCAGCCAACGCCGGACAGGGGGACAGCCCCAGCATTTT. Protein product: CASSQRRTGGQPQHF.